This T cell receptor (beta chain) was observed in a study of shared clonotypes between healthy human individuals. Study information: The cohort had a couple of women and a few men, ages 18 to 49.

Naive-designated CD8 cells lacked CD45RO, were positively enriched for CCR7, and omitted terminally differentiated effector memory CD45RA+ cells. With 7 bases clipped from V and 2 bases from J, the junction kept 8 bases outside the gene matches. The CDR3 runs 15 residues. Germline lookup yields CDR1 SGHRS and CDR2 YFSETQ. Per sorted-subset replicate PCR, input was around 200 ng DNA, representing some 30,000 T cell genomes. The method was immunoSEQ multiplex PCR; TCRdb's version includes in-frame clones alone and lacks a portion of them. The sample contains 1.5 million to 2.5 million clones, less than 95% of which appear only once.

The sequence was collected from a man younger than 30 in good health. The chain carries TRBV5-1 and TRBJ2-2; 7 bases line up with TRBD1. Source material: naive CD8+ T cells sorted from blood. The CDR3: CASARTGPNTGELFF. CDR3 coding DNA: TGCGCCAGCGCCCGGACAGGACCTAACACCGGGGAGCTGTTTTTT.